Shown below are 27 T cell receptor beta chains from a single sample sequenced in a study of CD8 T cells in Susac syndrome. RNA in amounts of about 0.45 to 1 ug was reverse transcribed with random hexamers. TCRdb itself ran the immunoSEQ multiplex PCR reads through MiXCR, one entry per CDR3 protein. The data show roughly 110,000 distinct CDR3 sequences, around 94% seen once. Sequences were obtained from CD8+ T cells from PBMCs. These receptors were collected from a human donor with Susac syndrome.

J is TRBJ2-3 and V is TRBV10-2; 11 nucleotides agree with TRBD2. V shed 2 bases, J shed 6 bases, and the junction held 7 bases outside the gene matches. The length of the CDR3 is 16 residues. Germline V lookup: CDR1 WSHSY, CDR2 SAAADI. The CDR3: CASSEASGGSRDTQYF. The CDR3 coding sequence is TGCGCCAGCAGTGAGGCTAGCGGGGGGTCCAGGGATACGCAGTATTTT.

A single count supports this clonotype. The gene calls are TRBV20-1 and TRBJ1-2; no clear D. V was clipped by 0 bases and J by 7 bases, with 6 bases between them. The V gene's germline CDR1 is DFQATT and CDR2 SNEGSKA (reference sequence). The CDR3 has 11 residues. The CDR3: CSARDGSGYTF. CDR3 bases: TGCAGTGCTAGAGACGGGTCTGGCTACACCTTC.

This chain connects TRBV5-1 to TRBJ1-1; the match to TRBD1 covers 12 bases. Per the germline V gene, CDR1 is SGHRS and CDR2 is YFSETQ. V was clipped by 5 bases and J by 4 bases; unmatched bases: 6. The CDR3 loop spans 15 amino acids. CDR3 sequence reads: CASRRDRGLTTEAFF. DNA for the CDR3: TGCGCCAGCAGGCGGGACAGGGGGCTTACCACTGAAGCTTTCTTT.

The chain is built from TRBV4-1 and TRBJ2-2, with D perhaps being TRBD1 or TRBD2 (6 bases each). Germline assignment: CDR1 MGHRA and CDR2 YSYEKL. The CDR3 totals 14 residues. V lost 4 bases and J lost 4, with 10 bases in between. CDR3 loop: CASSLRGGTGELFF. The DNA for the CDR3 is TGCGCCAGCAGCCTCAGGGGAGGCACCGGGGAGCTGTTTTTT.

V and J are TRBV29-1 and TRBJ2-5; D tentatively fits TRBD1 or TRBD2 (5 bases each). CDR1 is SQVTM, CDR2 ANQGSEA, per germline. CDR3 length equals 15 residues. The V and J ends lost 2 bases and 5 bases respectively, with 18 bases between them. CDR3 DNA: TGCAGCGTTGAACAACTAGGACAAATTGGGGAGACCCAGTACTTC. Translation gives CSVEQLGQIGETQYF.

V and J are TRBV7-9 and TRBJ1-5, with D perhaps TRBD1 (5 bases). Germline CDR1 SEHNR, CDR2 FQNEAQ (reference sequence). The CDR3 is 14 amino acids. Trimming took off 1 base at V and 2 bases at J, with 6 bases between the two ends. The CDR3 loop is CASSLGTRNQPQHF. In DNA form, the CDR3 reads TGTGCCAGCAGCTTAGGGACACGCAATCAGCCCCAGCATTTT.

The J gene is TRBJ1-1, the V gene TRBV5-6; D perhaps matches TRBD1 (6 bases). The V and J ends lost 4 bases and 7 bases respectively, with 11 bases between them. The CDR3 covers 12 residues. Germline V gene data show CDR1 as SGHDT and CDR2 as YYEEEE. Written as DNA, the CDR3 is TGTGCCAGCAGCGTGGAGGACAGTGAAGCTTTCTTT. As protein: CASSVEDSEAFF.

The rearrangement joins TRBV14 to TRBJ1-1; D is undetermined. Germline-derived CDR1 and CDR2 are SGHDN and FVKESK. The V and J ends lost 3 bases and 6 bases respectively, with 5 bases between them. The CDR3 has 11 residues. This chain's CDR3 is CASSHGPEAFF. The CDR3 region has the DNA TGTGCCAGCAGCCACGGGCCTGAAGCTTTCTTT.

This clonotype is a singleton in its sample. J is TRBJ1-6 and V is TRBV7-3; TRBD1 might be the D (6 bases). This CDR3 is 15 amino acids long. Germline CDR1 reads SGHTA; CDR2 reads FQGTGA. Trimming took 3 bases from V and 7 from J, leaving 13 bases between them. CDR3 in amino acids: CASSFDGQRNSPLHF. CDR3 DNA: TGTGCCAGCAGCTTTGATGGACAGAGGAATTCACCCCTCCACTTT.

The CDR3 loop is CASSLVEGLVAQYF. In DNA, the CDR3 is TGTGCCAGCAGCTTAGTCGAGGGACTAGTGGCCCAGTACTTC. The chain carries TRBV7-8 and TRBJ2-5; TRBD2 matches 8 bases. Germline lookup yields CDR1 SGHVS and CDR2 FQNEAQ. The trim removed 1 base at V and 9 bases at J, leaving 7 bases unmatched. The CDR3 totals 14 residues.

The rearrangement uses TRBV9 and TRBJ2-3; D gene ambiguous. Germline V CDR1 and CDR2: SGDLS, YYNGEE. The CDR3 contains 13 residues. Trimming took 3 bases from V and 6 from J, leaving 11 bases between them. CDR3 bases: TGTGCCAGCAGCGATCTAGATGGCGATACGCAGTATTTT. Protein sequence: CASSDLDGDTQYF.

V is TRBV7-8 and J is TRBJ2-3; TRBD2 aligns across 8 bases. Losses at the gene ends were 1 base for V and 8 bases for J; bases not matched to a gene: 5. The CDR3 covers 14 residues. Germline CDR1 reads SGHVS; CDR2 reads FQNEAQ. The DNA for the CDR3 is TGTGCCAGCAGCTTAGGTAGCGGGGCGGGTACGCAGTATTTT. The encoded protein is CASSLGSGAGTQYF.

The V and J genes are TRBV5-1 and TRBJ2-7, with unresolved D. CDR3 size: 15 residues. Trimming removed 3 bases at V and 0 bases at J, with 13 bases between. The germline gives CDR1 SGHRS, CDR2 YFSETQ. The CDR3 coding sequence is TGCGCCAGCAGCTGGATAGTGGACGGCTCCTACGAGCAGTACTTC. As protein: CASSWIVDGSYEQYF.

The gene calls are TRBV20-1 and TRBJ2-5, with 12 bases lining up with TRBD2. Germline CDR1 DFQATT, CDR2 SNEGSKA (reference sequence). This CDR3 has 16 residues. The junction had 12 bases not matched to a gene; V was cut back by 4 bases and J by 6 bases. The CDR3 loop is CSANLHTSGGQKTQYF. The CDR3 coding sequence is TGCAGTGCTAATCTCCATACTAGCGGGGGGCAGAAGACCCAGTACTTC.

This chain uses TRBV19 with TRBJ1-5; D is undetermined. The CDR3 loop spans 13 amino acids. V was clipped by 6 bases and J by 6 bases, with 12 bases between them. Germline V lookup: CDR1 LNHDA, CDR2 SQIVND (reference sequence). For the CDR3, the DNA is TGTGCCAGTAGGATCCAGGATTTTCAGCCCCAGCATTTT. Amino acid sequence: CASRIQDFQPQHF.

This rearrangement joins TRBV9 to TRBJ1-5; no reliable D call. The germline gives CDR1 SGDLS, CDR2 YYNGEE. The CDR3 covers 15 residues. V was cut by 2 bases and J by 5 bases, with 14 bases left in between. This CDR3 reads CASSVPCITDQPQHF. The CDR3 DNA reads TGTGCCAGCAGCGTTCCGTGTATAACGGATCAGCCCCAGCATTTT.

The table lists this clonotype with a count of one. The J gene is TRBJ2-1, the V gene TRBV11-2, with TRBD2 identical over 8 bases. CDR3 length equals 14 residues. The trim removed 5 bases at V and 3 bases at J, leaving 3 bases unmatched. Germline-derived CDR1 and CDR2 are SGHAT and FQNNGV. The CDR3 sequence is CASSPGTSYNEQFF. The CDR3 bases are TGTGCCAGCAGCCCCGGGACTAGCTACAATGAGCAGTTCTTC.

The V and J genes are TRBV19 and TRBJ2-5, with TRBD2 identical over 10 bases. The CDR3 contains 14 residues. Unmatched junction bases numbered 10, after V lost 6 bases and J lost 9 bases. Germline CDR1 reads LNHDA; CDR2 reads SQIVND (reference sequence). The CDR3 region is CASSPGLAFGAQYF. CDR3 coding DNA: TGTGCCAGTAGCCCGGGACTAGCGTTCGGGGCCCAGTACTTC.

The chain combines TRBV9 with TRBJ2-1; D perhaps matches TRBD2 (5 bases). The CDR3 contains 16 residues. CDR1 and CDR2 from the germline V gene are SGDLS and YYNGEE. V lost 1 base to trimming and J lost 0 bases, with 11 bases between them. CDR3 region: CASSVPLEGSYNEQFF. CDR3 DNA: TGTGCCAGCAGCGTACCTCTAGAGGGCTCCTACAATGAGCAGTTCTTC.

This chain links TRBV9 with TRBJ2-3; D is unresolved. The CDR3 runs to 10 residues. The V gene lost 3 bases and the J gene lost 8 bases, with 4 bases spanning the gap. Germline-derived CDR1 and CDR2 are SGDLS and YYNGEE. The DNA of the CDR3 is TGTGCCAGCAGCGGGAGTACGCAGTATTTT. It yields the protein CASSGSTQYF.

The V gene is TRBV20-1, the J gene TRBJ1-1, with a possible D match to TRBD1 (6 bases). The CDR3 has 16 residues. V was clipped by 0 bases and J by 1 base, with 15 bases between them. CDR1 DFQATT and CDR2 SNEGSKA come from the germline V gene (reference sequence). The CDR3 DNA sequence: TGCAGTGCTAGAGATTTAGGAGACAGGCAGAACACTGAAGCTTTCTTT. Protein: CSARDLGDRQNTEAFF.

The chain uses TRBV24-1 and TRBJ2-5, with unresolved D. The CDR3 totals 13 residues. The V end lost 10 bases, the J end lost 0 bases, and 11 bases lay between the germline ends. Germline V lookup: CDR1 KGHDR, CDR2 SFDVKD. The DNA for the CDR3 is TGTGCCACACAAAGGGCTAACCAAGAGACCCAGTACTTC. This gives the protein CATQRANQETQYF.

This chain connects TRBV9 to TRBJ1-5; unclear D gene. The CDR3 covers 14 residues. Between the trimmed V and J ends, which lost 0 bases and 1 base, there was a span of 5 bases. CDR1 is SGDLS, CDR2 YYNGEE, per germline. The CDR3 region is CASSVGQSNQPQHF. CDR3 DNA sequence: TGTGCCAGCAGCGTAGGGCAGAGCAATCAGCCCCAGCATTTT.

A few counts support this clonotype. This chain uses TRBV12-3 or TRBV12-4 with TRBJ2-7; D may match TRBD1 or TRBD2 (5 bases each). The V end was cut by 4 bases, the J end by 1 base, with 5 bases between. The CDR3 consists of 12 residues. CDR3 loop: CASSWGSYEQYF. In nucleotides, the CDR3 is TGTGCCAGCAGTTGGGGGTCCTACGAGCAGTACTTC.

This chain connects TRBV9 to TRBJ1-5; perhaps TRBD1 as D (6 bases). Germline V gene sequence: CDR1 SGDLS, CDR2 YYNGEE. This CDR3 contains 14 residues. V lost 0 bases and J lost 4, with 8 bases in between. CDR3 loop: CASSVVRGNQPQHF. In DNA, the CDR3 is TGTGCCAGCAGCGTAGTCAGGGGAAATCAGCCCCAGCATTTT.

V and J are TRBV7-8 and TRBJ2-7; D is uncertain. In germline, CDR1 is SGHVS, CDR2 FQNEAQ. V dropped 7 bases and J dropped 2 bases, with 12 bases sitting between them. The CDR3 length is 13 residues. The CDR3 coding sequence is TGTGCCAGCACCCCCCCGCTAACCTACGAGCAGTACTTC. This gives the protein CASTPPLTYEQYF.

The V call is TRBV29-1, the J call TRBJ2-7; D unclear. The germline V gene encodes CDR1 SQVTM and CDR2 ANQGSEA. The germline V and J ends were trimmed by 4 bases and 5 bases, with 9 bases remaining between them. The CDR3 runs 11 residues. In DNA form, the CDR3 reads TGCAGCGTTGCCCTCGGTAACGAGCAGTACTTC. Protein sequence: CSVALGNEQYF.